One and the same sample provided the 13 T cell receptor beta chains below, sequenced in a study of blood T cell repertoires in COVID-19. The protocol was immunoSEQ multiplex PCR, while the TCRdb copy is restricted to in-frame clones and leaves out a portion. The sample carries about 240,000 clones, roughly 87% recorded once. Source material: PBMCs or T cells enriched from blood (not recorded which). These receptors were collected from a woman aged 25 to 45 with acute COVID-19.

This clone was seen a handful of times. The chain combines TRBV12-2 with TRBJ1-2; TRBD1 is taken as the D call from the table, unchecked against the DNA. TRBV12-2 counts as a pseudogene. The CDR3 is made up of 18 amino acids. CDR3 sequence: CASRLVWTGRDRVGGYTF. The DNA of the CDR3 is TGTGCAAGTCGCTTAGTTTGGACGGGCAGGGACAGGGTCGGTGGCTACACCTTC.

The genes are TRBV5-6 and TRBJ1-1; D remains ambiguous. CDR1 is SGHDT, CDR2 YYEEEE, per germline. Deletions cut 6 bases from V and 3 bases from J, with 6 bases between. The CDR3 contains 11 residues. The DNA for the CDR3 is TGTGCCAGCAACTCACACACTGAAGCTTTCTTT. Residues: CASNSHTEAFF.

This clone has just a few counts. The chain carries TRBV12-3 or TRBV12-4 and TRBJ1-5, with D possibly being TRBD1 (5 bases). Trimming took off 1 base at V and 7 bases at J, with 8 bases between the two ends. The CDR3 totals 13 residues. The CDR3 here is CASSLGTRQPQHF. CDR3 nucleotides: TGTGCCAGCAGTTTAGGGACACGACAGCCCCAGCATTTT.

The chain couples TRBV3-1 (or the pseudogene TRBV3-2) to TRBJ1-5; D unclear. CDR3 length equals 12 residues. V was pared by 2 bases and J by 7 bases, with 6 bases between. CDR1 is LGHDT and CDR2 is YNNKEL in the germline V gene (reference sequence). As DNA, the CDR3 is TGTGCCAGCAGCCAACTCGGGCAGCCCCAGCATTTT. Its protein product is CASSQLGQPQHF.

The V call is TRBV7-6, the J call TRBJ1-6; 11 positions match TRBD1. V lost 2 bases and J lost 11; bases outside the gene matches: 8. The CDR3 length is 16 residues. Germline V gene lookup returns CDR1 SGHVS and CDR2 FNYEAQ. The CDR3, as DNA: TGTGCCAGCAGCTTAAGGGAGGACAGGGGGCGAGCACCCCTCCACTTT. Translating gives CASSLREDRGRAPLHF.

V gene TRBV6-5 combines with J gene TRBJ1-1; no definite D call. Looked up from germline, CDR1 is MNHEY and CDR2 is SVGAGI. V was cut by 6 bases and J by 4 bases, with 9 bases left in between. The CDR3 consists of 12 residues. The CDR3 sequence: CASRREATEAFF. In DNA, the CDR3 is TGTGCCAGCAGGAGGGAAGCCACTGAAGCTTTCTTT.

The gene calls are TRBV3-1 (or the pseudogene TRBV3-2) and TRBJ1-2, with D tentatively TRBD1 (5 bases). The germline V gene has CDR1 LGHDT and CDR2 YNNKEL (reference sequence). This CDR3 has 13 amino acids. The V end was cut by 4 bases, the J end by 4 bases, with 10 bases between. The CDR3 bases are TGTGCCAGCAGCCCGCAGGGTGCCTATGGCTACACCTTC. This encodes CASSPQGAYGYTF.

This CDR3 reads CASSIPRQGGEKLFF. The CDR3 DNA sequence: TGTGCCAGTAGTATACCTCGACAGGGGGGTGAAAAACTGTTTTTT. The V call is TRBV19, the J call TRBJ1-4, with TRBD1 matching 9 bases. This CDR3 spans 15 amino acids. The germline V gene has CDR1 LNHDA and CDR2 SQIVND (reference sequence). Losses at the gene ends were 2 bases for V and 7 bases for J; bases not matched to a gene: 5.

V usage is TRBV19 and J usage is TRBJ1-1; no definite D call. The ends were cut back, 6 bases at V and 1 base at J, with 9 bases in the middle. Germline lookup yields CDR1 LNHDA and CDR2 SQIVND (reference sequence). CDR3 length: 13 amino acids. CDR3 in DNA: TGTGCCAGTAGCCAGACAAAGAACACTGAAGCTTTCTTT. The encoded protein is CASSQTKNTEAFF.

The CDR3 region is CASSERQSTDTQYF. The CDR3 DNA is TGTGCCAGCAGCGAGCGACAGAGCACAGATACGCAGTATTTT. The rearrangement uses TRBV7-9 and TRBJ2-3; D perhaps matches TRBD1 (5 bases). The CDR3 length is 14 residues. Trimming removed 5 bases at V and 0 bases at J, with 9 bases between. Germline V lookup: CDR1 SEHNR, CDR2 FQNEAQ (reference sequence).

The rearrangement links TRBV19 to TRBJ1-2; D gene uncertain. The germline gives CDR1 LNHDA, CDR2 SQIVND (reference sequence). The CDR3 length is 13 residues. V lost 6 bases and J lost 7, with 15 bases in between. Written as DNA, the CDR3 is TGTGCCAGTAGCCCCGGGGTGTTCGGTGGCTACACCTTC. Protein: CASSPGVFGGYTF.

The CDR3 here is CAWEQGFNQPQHF. The CDR3 DNA reads TGTGCCTGGGAACAGGGGTTCAATCAGCCCCAGCATTTT. The V call is TRBV30, the J call TRBJ1-5, with 7 nucleotides matching TRBD1. The CDR3 spans 13 residues. CDR1 and CDR2 (germline): GTSNPN, SVGIG (reference sequence). The trim removed 5 bases at V and 3 bases at J, leaving 4 bases unmatched.

V and J are TRBV7-2 and TRBJ1-3; the D is unclear. The CDR3 totals 13 residues. With 5 bases removed from V and 15 bases from J, the gap between germline ends came to 20 bases. Germline lookup yields CDR1 SGHTA and CDR2 FQGNSA. The CDR3 DNA reads as TGTGCCAGCAGCCGCCCCGACCCCGGGAAGAAATATTTT. Translating it yields CASSRPDPGKKYF. Drawing the rest from reference TRBV7-2 and TRBJ1-3, the complete variable domain is GAGVSQSPSNKVTEKGKDVELRCDPISGHTALYWYRQSLGQGLEFLIYFQGNSAPDKSGLPSDRFSAERTGGSVSTLTIQRTQQEDSAVYLCASSRPDPGKKYFGEGSWLTVV.